Following are 5 T cell receptor beta chains from one sample sequenced in a study of blood T cell repertoires in COVID-19. Sequenced by immunoSEQ multiplex PCR; TCRdb stores in-frame clones only, minus some. Of 55,000 to 65,000 clones in the sample, about nine tenths were seen once. The source material was peripheral blood. These receptors all stem from a human donor in a cohort sampled during active COVID-19.

Worth noting for this clone: Lacking the conserved final phenylalanine or tryptophan, this CDR3 likely reflects a read error. The DNA is omitted, as the CDR3 cannot be located on it reliably, and the CDR3 follows TCRdb's listing. This chain uses TRBV29-1 with TRBJ1-1. With termini counted, the CDR3 has 8 amino acids. CDR1 and CDR2 from the germline V gene are SQVTM and ANQGSEA. The CDR3 protein is CSVEDRIE.

The chain employs TRBV7-9 and TRBJ1-2, with TRBD1 as a possible D gene (5 bases). The CDR3 is 16 amino acids. Looked up from germline, CDR1 is SEHNR and CDR2 is FQNEAQ (reference sequence). V lost 2 bases, J lost 4 bases, and 17 bases lay in between. The CDR3 DNA reads TGTGCCAGCAGCTTAATTGGGGCGGCCCCTAGCTATGGCTACACCTTC. It codes for CASSLIGAAPSYGYTF.

The V gene is TRBV24-1, the J gene TRBJ2-6; the match to TRBD1 covers 12 bases. The trim removed 8 bases at V and 2 bases at J, leaving 3 bases unmatched. CDR1 is KGHDR, CDR2 SFDVKD, per germline. The CDR3 has 16 amino acids. CDR3 nucleotides: TGTGCCACCATGGGACAGGGGGCGCCTGGGGCCAACGTCCTGACTTTC. Translation: CATMGQGAPGANVLTF.

As DNA, the CDR3 is TGTGCCAGCAGCTTAGGTCCCCAAAGCAATCAGCCCCAGCATTTT. This codes for CASSLGPQSNQPQHF. The V call is TRBV7-8, the J call TRBJ1-5; no definite D call. In germline, CDR1 is SGHVS, CDR2 FQNEAQ. The CDR3 sequence is 15 residues long. The germline V and J ends were trimmed by 1 base and 1 base, with 8 bases remaining between them.

The gene calls are TRBV3-1 (or the pseudogene TRBV3-2) and TRBJ2-1; 11 bases line up with TRBD2. The CDR3 runs 15 residues. The V and J ends lost 4 bases and 5 bases, in that order; junction bases with no gene match: 4. Germline lookup yields CDR1 LGHDT and CDR2 YNNKEL (reference sequence). CDR3 sequence (DNA): TGTGCCAGCAGCCCCCAGACTAGCGGGGACAATGAGCAGTTCTTC. Amino acid sequence: CASSPQTSGDNEQFF.